A selection of T cell receptor beta chains follows, all from one sample in a study of human T cells and chemical hapten exposure. From the RACE reads, TCRdb called clonotypes with MiXCR, one entry per CDR3 protein. The sample lists 35,000 to 50,000 distinct CDR3 sequences, 3% to 4% occurring once. Sequencing was carried out using whole blood. Every receptor here comes from a human donor in good health. Some clones in this sample may be carry-over from other donors' samples. CDR3s include the opening cysteine and the closing phenylalanine or tryptophan. D genes are given only for firm matches. Clone size is given as once, few or many counts, or a class when the clone is expanded.

TRBJ2-1 TRBV18 many . TGTGCCAGCTCACCCCGATCTAGACACCGGACAGACAAGAAAGGTAATGAGCAGTTCTTC CASSPRSRHRTDKKGNEQFF
TRBJ2-3 TRBV12-3/TRBV12-4 many TRBD2 TGTGCCAGCAGTCCCGGGGTAGCGGGAGGGAGAAGCACAGATACGCAGTATTTT CASSPGVAGGRSTDTQYF
TRBJ2-1 TRBV12-3/TRBV12-4 many . TGTGCCAGCAGTACCGAGAGGAACAATGAGCAGTTCTTC CASSTERNNEQFF
TRBJ2-1 TRBV24-1 many . TGTGCCACCAGTGGTTCATTGGGCGGATTCAGCTCCTACAATGAGCAGTTCTTC CATSGSLGGFSSYNEQFF
TRBJ2-1 TRBV2 many . TGTGCCAGCAGTGAACGACAGGACATAAAAGGGCAGTTCTTC CASSERQDIKGQFF
TRBJ2-7 TRBV7-6 many . TGTGCCAGCAGCTTATATGAGGGGACGGGGGAGCAGTACTTC CASSLYEGTGEQYF
TRBJ2-1 TRBV18 few . TGTGCCAGCTCACCGCTAAGGGACTTCCGGACGGTAGAGTTCTTC CASSPLRDFRTVEFF
TRBJ2-7 TRBV11-2 many . TGTGCCAGCAGCTTAGGGACGGGTTACGAGCAGTACTTC CASSLGTGYEQYF
TRBJ1-5 TRBV18 many . TGTGCCAGCTCACCCACAGGGCCCCCCGGCAATCAGCCCCAGCATTTT CASSPTGPPGNQPQHF
TRBJ2-1 TRBV7-9 few . TGTGCCAGCAGCCTCAGGAGGGGACGCTACAATGAGCAGTTCTTC CASSLRRGRYNEQFF
TRBJ1-4 TRBV7-9 few . TGTGCCAGCAGCTCCTATTATGGGACCCCTCGGCAGCATAATGAAAAACTGTTTTTT CASSSYYGTPRQHNEKLFF
TRBJ2-1 TRBV20-1 few TRBD2 TGCAGTGCTTCACGAACTAGCGGGAGGGGGAGTGAGCAGTTCTTC CSASRTSGRGSEQFF
TRBJ1-1 TRBV6-5 many TRBD1 TGTGCCAGCAGCTCCCACGGACAGGGGCGGACTGAAGCTTTCTTT CASSSHGQGRTEAFF
TRBJ2-3 TRBV24-1 many . TGTGCCACCAGTAAAGGGACAGATACGCAGTATTTT CATSKGTDTQYF
TRBJ2-7 TRBV20-1 many TRBD2 TGCAGTGCCCCGACTAGCGGGAGCCTCAACTACGAGCAGTACTTC CSAPTSGSLNYEQYF
TRBJ2-3 TRBV29-1 many . TGCAGCGTGGATCACGGGGTCGATACGCAGTATTTT CSVDHGVDTQYF